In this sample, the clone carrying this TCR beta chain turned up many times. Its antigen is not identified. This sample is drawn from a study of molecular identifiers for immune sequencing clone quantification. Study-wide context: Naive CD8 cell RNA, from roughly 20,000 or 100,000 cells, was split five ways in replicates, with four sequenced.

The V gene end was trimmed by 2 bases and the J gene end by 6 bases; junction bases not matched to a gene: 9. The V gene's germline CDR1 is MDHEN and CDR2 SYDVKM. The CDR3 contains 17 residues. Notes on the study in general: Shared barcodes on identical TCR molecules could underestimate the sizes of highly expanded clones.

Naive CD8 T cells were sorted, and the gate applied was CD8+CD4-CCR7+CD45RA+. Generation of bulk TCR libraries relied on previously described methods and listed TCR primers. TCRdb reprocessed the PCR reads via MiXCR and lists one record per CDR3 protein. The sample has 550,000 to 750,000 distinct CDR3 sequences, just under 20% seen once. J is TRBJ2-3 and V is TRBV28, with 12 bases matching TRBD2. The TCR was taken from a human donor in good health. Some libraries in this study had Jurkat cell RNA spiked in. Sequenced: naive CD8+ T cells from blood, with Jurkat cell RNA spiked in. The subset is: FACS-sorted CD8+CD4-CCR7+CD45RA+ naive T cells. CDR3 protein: CASSLPTSGSGFDTQYF. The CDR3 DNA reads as TGTGCCAGCAGTTTACCGACTAGCGGGAGCGGGTTTGATACGCAGTATTTT.